This T cell receptor beta chain was recovered during a study of tumor-infiltrating lymphocytes in primary liver carcinoma. Taking roughly 18-32 mg of unsorted bulk tissue, the authors co-extracted RNA and DNA. Resecting the tumor surgically was how the patients' primary liver carcinoma was treated. Germline values: CDR1 MNHEY, CDR2 SVGAGI. The CDR3 is 14 residues long. From roughly 500 ng total RNA, TCR beta cDNA was generated with a primer in the constant region. Nested multiplex PCR, run for three rounds with slightly modified ARM-PCR, yielded TCR beta libraries. Use of TRBV1-TRBV30 forward primers with a C-beta reverse primer characterized the first two PCR rounds, which lasted around 11 cycles each. TCRdb independently ran MiXCR on the multiplex PCR reads; one entry per CDR3 protein. This table holds more than 100,000 distinct CDR3 sequences, around two thirds found once.

Sample: tumor-adjacent normal liver tissue. The gene calls are TRBV6-5 and TRBJ2-1; D is uncertain. The J call may be in error: the DNA end matches TRBJ2-7 better. The origin of this receptor is a woman aged 55-75 years with primary liver carcinoma and hepatitis B virus infection. The CDR3 nucleotides are TGTGCCAGCAGTTACTCGAGACTGGGTAACGAGCAGTACTTC. It yields the protein CASSYSRLGNEQYF.